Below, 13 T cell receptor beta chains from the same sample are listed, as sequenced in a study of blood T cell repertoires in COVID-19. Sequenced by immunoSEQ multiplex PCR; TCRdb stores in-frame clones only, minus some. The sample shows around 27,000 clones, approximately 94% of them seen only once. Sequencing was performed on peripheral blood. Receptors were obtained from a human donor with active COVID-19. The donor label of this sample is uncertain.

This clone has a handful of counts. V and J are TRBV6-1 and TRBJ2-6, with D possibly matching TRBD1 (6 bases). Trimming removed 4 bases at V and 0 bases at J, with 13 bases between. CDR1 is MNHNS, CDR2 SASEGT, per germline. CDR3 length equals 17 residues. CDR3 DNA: TGTGCCAGCAGTGGGCCGGACAGAGCCTCTGGGGCCAACGTCCTGACTTTC. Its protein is CASSGPDRASGANVLTF.

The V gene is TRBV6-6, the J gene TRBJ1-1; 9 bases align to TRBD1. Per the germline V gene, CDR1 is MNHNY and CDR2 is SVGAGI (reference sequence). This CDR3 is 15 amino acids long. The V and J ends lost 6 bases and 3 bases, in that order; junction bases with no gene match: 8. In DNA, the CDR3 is TGTGCCAGCAGATCCCATACAGGGGGCGACACTGAAGCTTTCTTT. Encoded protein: CASRSHTGGDTEAFF.

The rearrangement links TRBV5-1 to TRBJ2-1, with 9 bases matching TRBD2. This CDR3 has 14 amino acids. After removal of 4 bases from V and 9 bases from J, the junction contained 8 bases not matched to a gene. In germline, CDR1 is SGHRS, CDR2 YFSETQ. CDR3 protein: CASSAGASGVEQFF. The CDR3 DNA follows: TGCGCCAGCAGCGCAGGGGCTAGCGGGGTTGAGCAGTTCTTC.

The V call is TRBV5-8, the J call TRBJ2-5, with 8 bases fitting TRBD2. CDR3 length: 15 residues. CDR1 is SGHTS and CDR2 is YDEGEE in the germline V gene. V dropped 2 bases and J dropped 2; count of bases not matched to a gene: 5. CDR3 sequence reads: CASSFGGAYQETQYF. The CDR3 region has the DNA TGTGCCAGCAGCTTCGGGGGGGCTTATCAAGAGACCCAGTACTTC.

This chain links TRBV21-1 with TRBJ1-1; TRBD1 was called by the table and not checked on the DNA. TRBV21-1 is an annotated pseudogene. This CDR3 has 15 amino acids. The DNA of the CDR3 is TGTGCCAGCAGCAGCCTAGTCAGGGGGCGGACTGAAGCTTTCTTT. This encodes CASSSLVRGRTEAFF.

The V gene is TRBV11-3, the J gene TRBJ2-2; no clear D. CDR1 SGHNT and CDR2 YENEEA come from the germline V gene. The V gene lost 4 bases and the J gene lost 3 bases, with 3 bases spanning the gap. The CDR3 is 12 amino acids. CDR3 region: CASSSYTGELFF. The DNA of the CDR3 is TGTGCCAGCAGCTCGTACACCGGGGAGCTGTTTTTT.

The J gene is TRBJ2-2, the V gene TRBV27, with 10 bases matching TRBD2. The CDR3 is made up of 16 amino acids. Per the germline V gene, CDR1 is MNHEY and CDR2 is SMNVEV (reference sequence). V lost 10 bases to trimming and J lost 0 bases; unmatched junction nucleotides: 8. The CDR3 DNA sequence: TGTGCCACCACACCTAGCGGGGGTTCGAACACCGGGGAGCTGTTTTTT. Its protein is CATTPSGGSNTGELFF.

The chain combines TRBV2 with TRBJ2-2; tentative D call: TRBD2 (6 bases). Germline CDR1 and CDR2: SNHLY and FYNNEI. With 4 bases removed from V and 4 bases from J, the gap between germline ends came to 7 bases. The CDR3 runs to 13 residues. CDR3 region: CASSGDFTGELFF. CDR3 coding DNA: TGTGCCAGCAGTGGGGACTTCACCGGGGAGCTGTTTTTT. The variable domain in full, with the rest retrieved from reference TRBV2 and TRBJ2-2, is EPEVTQTPSHQVTQMGQEVILRCVPISNHLYFYWYRQILGQKVEFLVSFYNNEISEKSEIFDDQFSVERPDGSNFTLKIRSTKLEDSAMYFCASSGDFTGELFFGEGSRLTVL.

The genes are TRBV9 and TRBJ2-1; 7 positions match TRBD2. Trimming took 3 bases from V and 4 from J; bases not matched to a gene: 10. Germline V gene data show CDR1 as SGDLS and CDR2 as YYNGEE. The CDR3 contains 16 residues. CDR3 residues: CASSETTGGNYNEQFF. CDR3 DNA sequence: TGTGCCAGCAGCGAAACGACGGGGGGAAATTACAATGAGCAGTTCTTC.

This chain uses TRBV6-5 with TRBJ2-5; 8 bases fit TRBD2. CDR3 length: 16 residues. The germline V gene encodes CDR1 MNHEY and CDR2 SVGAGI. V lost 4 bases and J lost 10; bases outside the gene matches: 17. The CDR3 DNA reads TGTGCCAGCAGTTGCCAACTTAGCGGGGAGGTCTGGGACCAGTACTTC. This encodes CASSCQLSGEVWDQYF.

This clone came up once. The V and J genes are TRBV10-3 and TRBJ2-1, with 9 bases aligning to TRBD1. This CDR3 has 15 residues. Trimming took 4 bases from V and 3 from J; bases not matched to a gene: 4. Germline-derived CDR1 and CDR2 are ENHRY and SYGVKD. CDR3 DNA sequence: TGTGCCATCAGTGGCCCGGGACAGGGCTACAATGAGCAGTTCTTC. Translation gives CAISGPGQGYNEQFF.

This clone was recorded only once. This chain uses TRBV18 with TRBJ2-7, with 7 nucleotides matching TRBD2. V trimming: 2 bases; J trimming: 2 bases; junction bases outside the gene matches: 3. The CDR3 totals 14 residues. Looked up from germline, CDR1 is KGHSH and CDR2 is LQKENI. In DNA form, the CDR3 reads TGTGCCAGCTCACCAGGTCGGGAGGCCTACGAGCAGTACTTC. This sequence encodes CASSPGREAYEQYF.

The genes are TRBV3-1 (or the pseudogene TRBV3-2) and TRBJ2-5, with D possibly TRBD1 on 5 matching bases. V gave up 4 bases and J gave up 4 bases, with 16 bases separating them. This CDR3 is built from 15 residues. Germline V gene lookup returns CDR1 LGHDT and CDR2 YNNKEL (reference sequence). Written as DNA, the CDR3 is TGTGCCAGCAGCCCCAGGACAACGATACGAGAGACCCAGTACTTC. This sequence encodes CASSPRTTIRETQYF.